The T cell receptor beta chain described here comes from a study of blood T cell repertoires in COVID-19 (dated by TCRdb to 2020 to 2022). For the wider study: Samples covering the acute and convalescent phases of COVID-19 were provided by collaborators in the United States, Italy and Spain. HLA class I and class II types, where available, came from metadata supplied by the sample provider rather than from assay-based typing. The prospective study material was composed of cDNA or gDNA derived from T cells, B-cell-depleted T cells, or PBMCs. The samples were drawn from the first 160 participants of the ongoing ImmuneRACE study and from 1,254 subjects provided by 6 global collaborators. Nearly every sample came with metadata listing a de-identified subject ID, COVID-19 status, age in years and sex. The repertoires were released in a freely available public database meant as a resource for research on the immune response to SARS-CoV-2. The dataset comprised deeply sampled blood TCRbeta repertoires from subjects exposed to, actively infected with, or recovered from COVID-19.

The investigation overall reported the following: How much clinical and demographic metadata was included differed by source and by participant, and the metadata was provided uncurated.

The immunoSEQ Assay, a bias-controlled multiplex PCR, was used to amplify TCRbeta CDR3 regions from genomic DNA. Regarding the original processing steps: Within the assay, amplification of reference gene primers was used to estimate how many nucleated cells each sample contained. To quantify the absolute abundance of each unique TCRbeta CDR3 rearrangement, sequence reads were collapsed and filtered. For each sample, productive Simpson clonality was calculated as the square root of Simpson's diversity index across productive rearrangements. TCRdb carries this immuneACCESS record with in-frame sequences only. Its versions omit some clonotypes, under half of them owing to an unresolved V gene in the studies checked, with the rest unexplained. V, J and clone size are those of that table, while D and trimming were read from the DNA. The sample table holds about 200,000 clones, of which more than 75% were seen once. 5.6% of the sample belongs to the ten largest clones.

For this clone: What this receptor recognizes is not known. Base quality data are lacking; no much larger clone is found one base away.

In the prospective study, participants were about 18 to 95 years old, resided in about two dozen geographic areas of the United States, and were enrolled through a virtual design. In the prospective study, cohorts were assigned on the basis of participant-reported clinical history obtained from a screening survey and a study questionnaire. Mobile phlebotomists in the prospective study collected whole blood, serum and a nasopharyngeal or oropharyngeal swab from every participant. Prospective study participants could optionally give additional blood draws and questionnaires over a roughly two-month period. Before DNA extraction, prospective study blood samples were shipped either frozen or at room temperature. From a lookup of the germline V gene (reference sequence), CDR1 and CDR2 are DFQATT and SNEGSKA. V gives up 0 bases and J gives up 4 bases, and the segment between their germline ends measures 3 bases. Spanning cysteine to phenylalanine, the CDR3 consists of 11 amino acids. The DNA shown is the 33-base CDR3, in frame from base 1.

The sequencing input was PBMCs or T cells enriched from blood (not recorded which). The rearrangement joined TRBV20-1 to TRBJ1-2; there is no confident call for the D gene. This clonotype was obtained from a man in his forties with acute COVID-19. The sequenced DNA is TGCAGTGCTAGAGATATCTATGGCTACACCTTC. This gives the protein CSARDIYGYTF.